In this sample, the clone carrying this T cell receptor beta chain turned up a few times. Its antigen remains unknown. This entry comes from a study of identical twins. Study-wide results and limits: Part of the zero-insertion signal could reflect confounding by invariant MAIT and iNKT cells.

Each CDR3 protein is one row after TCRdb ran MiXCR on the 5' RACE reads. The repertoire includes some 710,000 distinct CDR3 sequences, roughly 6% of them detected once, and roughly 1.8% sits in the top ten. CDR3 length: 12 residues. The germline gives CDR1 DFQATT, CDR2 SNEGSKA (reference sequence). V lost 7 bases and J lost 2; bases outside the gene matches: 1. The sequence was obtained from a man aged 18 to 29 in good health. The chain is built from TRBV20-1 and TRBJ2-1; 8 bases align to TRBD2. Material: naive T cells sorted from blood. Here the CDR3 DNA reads TGCAGTGTAGCGGGGACCTACAATGAGCAGTTCTTC. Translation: CSVAGTYNEQFF.